The entry below gives a single T cell receptor (beta chain) sequence along with its context. The antigen is unknown. This entry is derived from a study of response to subunit inactivated influenza vaccine. MiXCR was run by TCRdb on the RT-PCR reads, yielding one entry per CDR3 protein. The sample has 550,000 to 800,000 distinct CDR3 sequences, approximately 15% seen once. Regarding the study as a whole: That few new T cells are recruited by each seasonal influenza vaccination was the authors' suggestion.

The CDR3 is 15 residues long. Trimming took 2 bases from V and 4 from J, leaving 11 bases between them. The V gene's germline CDR1 is MDHEN and CDR2 SYDVKM. The chain combines TRBV28 with TRBJ1-4; a possible D gene is TRBD1 (6 bases). The receptor was isolated from a man aged 45-60 years who received an inactivated influenza vaccine. Specimen: PBMCs from blood, collected 14 days before vaccination. The DNA for the CDR3 is TGTGCCAGCAGTTTAGGGGGGACAAATAATGAAAAACTGTTTTTT. Translating it yields CASSLGGTNNEKLFF.